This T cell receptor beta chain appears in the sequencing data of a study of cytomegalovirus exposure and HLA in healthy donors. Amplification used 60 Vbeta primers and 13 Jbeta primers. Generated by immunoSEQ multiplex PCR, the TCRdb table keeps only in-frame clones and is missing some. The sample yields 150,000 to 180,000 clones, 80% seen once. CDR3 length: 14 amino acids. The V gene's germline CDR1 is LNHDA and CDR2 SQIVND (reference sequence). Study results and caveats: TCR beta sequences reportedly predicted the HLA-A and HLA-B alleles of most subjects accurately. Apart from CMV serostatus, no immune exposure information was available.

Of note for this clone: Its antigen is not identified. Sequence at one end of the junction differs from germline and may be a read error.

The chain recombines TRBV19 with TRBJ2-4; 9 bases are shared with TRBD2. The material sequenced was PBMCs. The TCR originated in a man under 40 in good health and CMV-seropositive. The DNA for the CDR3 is TGTGCCAGTAGTATGGGACTAGCCCAAAACATTCAGTACTTC. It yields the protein CASSMGLAQNIQYF.